Each of the 28 T cell receptor beta chains below was sequenced from the same sample in a study of T cells in localized non-small cell lung cancer. The method was immunoSEQ multiplex PCR; TCRdb's version includes in-frame clones alone and lacks a portion of them. The table lists approximately 30,000 clones, about 92% of them singletons, with 6.5% to 10% in the top ten. Sample: peripheral blood, taken before any cancer treatment. These receptors all stem from a female donor of 60 years or more with stage I lung adenocarcinoma.

The genes are TRBV5-6 and TRBJ2-2, with 8 bases that match TRBD2. The CDR3 is 15 amino acids. Germline V gives CDR1 SGHDT, CDR2 YYEEEE. V was clipped by 4 bases and J by 4 bases; unmatched bases: 6. CDR3 sequence (DNA): TGTGCCAGCAGCCTACGGGGGGGCCTCACCGGGGAGCTGTTTTTT. It codes for CASSLRGGLTGELFF.

The chain links TRBV6-5 to TRBJ1-1; 8 bases are shared with TRBD1. The length of the CDR3 is 14 residues. Germline V gene data show CDR1 as MNHEY and CDR2 as SVGAGI. J gave up 6 bases and V 4 bases, and 7 bases lay outside the gene matches. The CDR3 here is CASSSPDRASEAFF. The CDR3 DNA sequence: TGTGCCAGCAGTTCCCCGGACAGGGCATCTGAAGCTTTCTTT.

The chain joins TRBV6-1 to TRBJ1-5, with 9 positions matching TRBD1. J was trimmed by 7 bases and V by 2 bases; bases with no gene match: 3. Germline V CDR1 and CDR2: MNHNS, SASEGT. This CDR3 contains 14 residues. The CDR3 reads CASSETDRGQPQHF. The CDR3 bases are TGTGCCAGCAGTGAAACGGACAGGGGCCAGCCCCAGCATTTT.

The chain uses TRBV11-3 and TRBJ1-1; D is possibly TRBD1 (5 bases). The V end lost 8 bases, the J end lost 1 base, and 8 bases lay between the germline ends. This CDR3 has 12 amino acids. The V gene's germline CDR1 is SGHNT and CDR2 YENEEA. CDR3 sequence (DNA): TGTGCCAGCTCCGGGGGGAACACTGAAGCTTTCTTT. Amino acid sequence: CASSGGNTEAFF.

V usage is TRBV10-3 and J usage is TRBJ1-5, with no clear D. V dropped 0 bases and J dropped 4 bases, with 4 bases sitting between them. This CDR3 contains 13 residues. The germline V gene encodes CDR1 ENHRY and CDR2 SYGVKD. The CDR3 spells CAISESGNQPQHF. CDR3 nucleotides: TGTGCCATCAGTGAGTCCGGGAATCAGCCCCAGCATTTT.

The chain links TRBV7-2 to TRBJ1-4, with TRBD1 matching over 9 bases. The ends lost 5 bases at V and 10 bases at J; junction bases unmatched: 11. The CDR3 loop spans 15 amino acids. Germline V CDR1 and CDR2: SGHTA, FQGNSA. CDR3 coding DNA: TGTGCCAGCAGCGCACAACCGGGACAGGGCGGAAAACTGTTTTTT. It codes for CASSAQPGQGGKLFF.

The chain carries TRBV7-2 and TRBJ2-1, with TRBD2 identical over 8 bases. CDR3 length: 13 amino acids. Germline trimming cut 2 bases from V and 6 bases from J; bases unmatched to any gene: 0. The germline CDR1 and CDR2 sequences are SGHTA and FQGNSA. In DNA, the CDR3 is TGTGCCAGCAGCTTAAGCGGGGGCAATGAGCAGTTCTTC. Translation: CASSLSGGNEQFF.

In this sample, this clone turned up a few times. This sequence joins TRBV29-1 and TRBJ2-7; TRBD1 aligns across 8 bases. The CDR3 is made up of 15 amino acids. Per germline, CDR1 SQVTM and CDR2 ANQGSEA. Unmatched junction bases numbered 5, after V lost 0 bases and J lost 1 base. CDR3 nucleotides: TGCAGCGTTGAAGATCGCGGGACAGGTTCCTACGAGCAGTACTTC. Translation: CSVEDRGTGSYEQYF.

This clone occurred once. The rearrangement links TRBV5-6 to TRBJ2-1; D gene uncertain. The V end lost 8 bases, the J end lost 4 bases, and 7 bases lay between the germline ends. Germline V gene lookup returns CDR1 SGHDT and CDR2 YYEEEE. This CDR3 comprises 11 residues. CDR3 amino acids: CASKSYNEQFF. In DNA, the CDR3 is TGTGCCAGTAAATCGTACAATGAGCAGTTCTTC.

The chain is built from TRBV5-1 and TRBJ2-5; 7 positions match TRBD1. The germline V gene encodes CDR1 SGHRS and CDR2 YFSETQ. The V segment lost 4 bases and the J segment 2 bases; nucleotides outside the gene matches: 5. This CDR3 has 14 amino acids. Here the CDR3 DNA reads TGCGCCAGCAGCCGGGACAGCGATCAAGAGACCCAGTACTTC. As protein: CASSRDSDQETQYF.

As regards this clone: Distinct nucleotide sequences in the sample also encode this CDR3. The chain combines TRBV9 with TRBJ2-7; 8 bases match TRBD2. CDR3 length: 15 amino acids. The germline gives CDR1 SGDLS, CDR2 YYNGEE. The CDR3 protein is CASYASPGGRHEQYV. CDR3 coding DNA: TGTGCTAGTTACGCTTCTCCGGGGGGGCGCCACGAGCAGTACGTC.

The chain is built from TRBV19 and TRBJ1-2; a possible D gene is TRBD1 (6 bases). The V end lost 0 bases, the J end lost 1 base, and 12 bases lay between the germline ends. The CDR3 is 16 residues long. Germline assignment: CDR1 LNHDA and CDR2 SQIVND (reference sequence). The CDR3 DNA is TGTGCCAGTAGTATAGAGGAGAGAGGGGGTAACTATGGCTACACCTTC. Translating it yields CASSIEERGGNYGYTF.

The CDR3 sequence is CSVGGPEQYF. CDR3 nucleotides: TGCAGCGTTGGGGGACCCGAGCAGTACTTC. The chain links TRBV29-1 to TRBJ2-7; D might be TRBD1 or TRBD2, each matching 5 bases. V lost 4 bases and J 6 bases, leaving 7 bases between the germline ends. The CDR3 runs 10 residues. Germline V gene sequence: CDR1 SQVTM, CDR2 ANQGSEA.

V gene TRBV10-3 combines with J gene TRBJ1-1; D is unresolved. This CDR3 is built from 13 residues. Trimming removed 4 bases from V and 5 bases from J, with 11 bases in between. Germline V gives CDR1 ENHRY, CDR2 SYGVKD. Here the CDR3 DNA reads TGTGCCATCAGTGGTCCAGCGGAGACTGAAGCTTTCTTT. This codes for CAISGPAETEAFF.

CDR3 protein: CASSLGQGRPQHF. Here the CDR3 DNA reads TGTGCCAGCAGTTTAGGGCAGGGCAGGCCCCAGCATTTT. The chain recombines TRBV7-3 with TRBJ1-5; a weak D match, TRBD1 (5 bases). Trimming took 6 bases from V and 9 from J, leaving 15 bases between them. CDR1 and CDR2 (germline): SGHTA, FQGTGA. The CDR3 spans 13 residues.

The chain combines TRBV28 with TRBJ1-1; a weak D match, TRBD1 (5 bases). The CDR3 has 17 amino acids. Germline V gene data show CDR1 as MDHEN and CDR2 as SYDVKM. Trimming left V 3 bases short and J 0 bases short, with 17 bases between. The CDR3 region is CASSFGEQVIMNTEAFF. CDR3 bases: TGTGCCAGCAGTTTCGGGGAACAGGTGATCATGAACACTGAAGCTTTCTTT. The whole variable domain, remainder taken from reference TRBV28 and TRBJ1-1, is DVKVTQSSRYLVKRTGEKVFLECVQDMDHENMFWYRQDPGLGLRLIYFSYDVKMKEKGDIPEGYSVSREKKERFSLILESASTNQTSMYLCASSFGEQVIMNTEAFFGQGTRLTVV.

The V gene is TRBV9, the J gene TRBJ2-1; TRBD2 matches 8 bases. Germline CDR1 and CDR2: SGDLS and YYNGEE. The CDR3 has 15 residues. The J segment lost 8 bases and the V segment lost 0 bases, leaving 7 bases of the junction unmatched. In nucleotides, the CDR3 is TGTGCCAGCAGCGTAGCCCCGGGACTAGGCGATGAGCAGTTCTTC. This codes for CASSVAPGLGDEQFF. Using reference TRBV9 and TRBJ2-1 for the parts outside the CDR3, the full variable domain is DSGVTQTPKHLITATGQRVTLRCSPRSGDLSVYWYQQSLDQGLQFLIQYYNGEERAKGNILERFSAQQFPDLHSELNLSSLELGDSALYFCASSVAPGLGDEQFFGPGTRLTVL.

For the CDR3, the DNA is TGTGCTAGTGGTACGTCACGACAGGGAAGTAGCGGGGGCGCCTACGAGCAGTACGTC. It encodes CASGTSRQGSSGGAYEQYV. This chain uses TRBV12-5 with TRBJ2-7, with 9 bases fitting TRBD2. Germline CDR1 reads LGHNT; CDR2 reads FRNRAP. CDR3 length: 19 residues. Trimming at V came to 5 bases and at J to 2 bases, leaving 19 bases not matched to a gene.

This clone showed up just once. The chain carries TRBV9 and TRBJ2-2; perhaps TRBD1 as D (6 bases). Trimming pared 4 bases from V and 3 bases from J, leaving 13 bases between. From germline, CDR1 is SGDLS and CDR2 YYNGEE. This CDR3 comprises 15 residues. CDR3 region: CASSSTGTYTGELFF. The CDR3 DNA reads TGTGCCAGCAGCTCCACAGGGACCTACACCGGGGAGCTGTTTTTT. Combining the CDR3 with reference TRBV9 and TRBJ2-2 gives the whole variable domain DSGVTQTPKHLITATGQRVTLRCSPRSGDLSVYWYQQSLDQGLQFLIQYYNGEERAKGNILERFSAQQFPDLHSELNLSSLELGDSALYFCASSSTGTYTGELFFGEGSRLTVL.

The gene calls are TRBV7-2 and TRBJ2-2; 13 bases are shared with TRBD2. J lost 7 bases, V lost 5 bases, and 4 bases had no gene match. The CDR3 contains 15 residues. Germline lookup yields CDR1 SGHTA and CDR2 FQGNSA. CDR3 region: CASSPGLAGFGELFF. The DNA for the CDR3 is TGTGCCAGCAGCCCGGGACTAGCGGGATTCGGGGAGCTGTTTTTT.

The chain couples TRBV9 to TRBJ2-5, with a weak D call TRBD1 (6 bases). Germline CDR1 is SGDLS and CDR2 is YYNGEE. This CDR3 contains 15 residues. Trimming took off 0 bases at V and 2 bases at J, with 11 bases between the two ends. As DNA, the CDR3 is TGTGCCAGCAGCGTAGATGCCCAGGGGCAAGAGACCCAGTACTTC. It translates to CASSVDAQGQETQYF.

The chain is built from TRBV4-3 and TRBJ1-3, with D perhaps TRBD1 (5 bases). The CDR3 runs 16 residues. V lost 0 bases and J lost 4, with 13 bases in between. In germline, CDR1 is LGHNA, CDR2 YSLEER. The CDR3 spells CASSQDRAGAGNTIYF. CDR3 nucleotides: TGCGCCAGCAGCCAAGATCGAGCCGGGGCCGGAAACACCATATATTTT.

The chain carries TRBV20-1 and TRBJ2-3; D remains unclear. The CDR3 contains 11 residues. From germline, CDR1 is DFQATT and CDR2 SNEGSKA (reference sequence). The V and J ends lost 5 bases and 8 bases respectively, with 11 bases between them. The CDR3, as DNA: TGCAGTGCTCTCCTAGGACGTACGCAGTATTTT. It yields the protein CSALLGRTQYF.

The V gene is TRBV6-5, the J gene TRBJ2-7; D remains unclear. Germline V gives CDR1 MNHEY, CDR2 SVGAGI. V lost 4 bases, J lost 5 bases, and 12 bases lay in between. This CDR3 is 13 amino acids long. The CDR3 here is CASSSPPLDEQYF. For the CDR3, the DNA is TGTGCCAGCAGTTCTCCACCTTTGGACGAGCAGTACTTC.

This clone was found once. This rearrangement joins TRBV18 to TRBJ1-5; 7 nucleotides align to TRBD1. Matching the DNA end better, TRBJ2-3 makes the J call doubtful. Germline V lookup: CDR1 KGHSH, CDR2 LQKENI. This CDR3 is 16 amino acids long. CDR3 amino acids: CASSPATGLAGQPQYF. CDR3 nucleotide sequence: TGTGCCAGCTCACCCGCGACAGGGCTAGCTGGACAGCCCCAGTATTTT.

The V and J genes are TRBV28 and TRBJ1-3, with D unclear. The CDR3 is 15 amino acids. Germline lookup yields CDR1 MDHEN and CDR2 SYDVKM. The V end was cut by 1 base, the J end by 1 base, with 8 bases between. The DNA of the CDR3 is TGTGCCAGCAGTTTATACATAACTTCTGGAAACACCATATATTTT. Its translation: CASSLYITSGNTIYF.

The chain joins TRBV10-3 to TRBJ2-7; 7 bases are shared with TRBD1. The CDR3 sequence is 13 residues long. V lost 5 bases, J lost 0 bases, and 1 base stayed unmatched. Germline V CDR1 and CDR2: ENHRY, SYGVKD. As DNA, the CDR3 is TGTGCCATCAGTTGGGACAGCTCCTACGAGCAGTACGTC. This gives the protein CAISWDSSYEQYV.

This clone was counted once. The gene calls are TRBV28 and TRBJ1-5, with D hard to call. The CDR3 spans 13 residues. Trimming shortened V by 2 bases and J by 5 bases, and 7 bases separated the two germline ends. Per the germline V gene, CDR1 is MDHEN and CDR2 is SYDVKM. The CDR3 protein is CASSLNGYQPQHF. As DNA, the CDR3 is TGTGCCAGCAGTTTAAATGGGTATCAGCCCCAGCATTTT.